This TCR beta chain was sequenced for a study of vaccination and CD4 T cells after COVID-19. The Oncomine TCR Beta short-read assay sequenced DNA from cultured CD4+ T cells. TCRdb processed the PCR reads anew with MiXCR; each CDR3 protein has one entry. Of roughly 16,000 distinct CDR3 sequences in the sample, approximately 45% were seen once. In the case of this clonotype: The target antigen is unknown.

As to treatment: roughly 10-day PBMC culture with coronavirus spike peptide pools or control peptides (ViraFEST assay). Germline CDR1 and CDR2: SEHNR and FQNEAQ (reference sequence). This CDR3 is 14 amino acids long. Trimming removed 5 bases at V and 0 bases at J, with 8 bases between. The specimen comprised CD4+ T cells from blood, cultured in vitro, sampled before SARS-CoV-2 vaccination. The chain carries TRBV7-9 and TRBJ2-4; possibly TRBD2 for D (5 bases). The clonotype comes from a human donor who had recovered from COVID-19. DNA of the CDR3: TGTGCCAGCAGCAGGACTGAAGCCAAAAACATTCAGTACTTC. Protein: CASSRTEAKNIQYF.